These 14 T cell receptor beta chains originate from one sample sequenced in a study of graft-versus-host responses after intestinal transplantation. The protocol was immunoSEQ multiplex PCR, while the TCRdb copy is restricted to in-frame clones and leaves out a portion. The repertoire holds about 59,000 clones, about 94% seen once, with 0.35% to 0.45% in the top ten. The antigens of these receptors remain unknown. Sequencing was performed on unstimulated CD4+ T cells sorted from spleen or lymph node cells, taken before transplant. The receptor source for this set is a human donor who was the organ donor for an intestinal transplant.

V is TRBV29-1 and J is TRBJ2-7, with 8 bases that match TRBD1. Germline CDR1 and CDR2: SQVTM and ANQGSEA. This CDR3 is built from 13 residues. With V trimmed by 8 bases and J by 0 bases, 6 bases remained unmatched. Here the CDR3 reads CSIKTGGSYEQYF. CDR3 coding DNA: TGCAGCATCAAAACAGGGGGCTCCTACGAGCAGTACTTC.

This chain joins TRBV10-3 and TRBJ2-7; 12 positions match TRBD1. The trim removed 8 bases at V and 5 bases at J, leaving 7 bases unmatched. Germline V lookup: CDR1 ENHRY, CDR2 SYGVKD. This CDR3 contains 14 residues. This chain's CDR3 is CAIESGTGGDEQYF. CDR3 bases: TGTGCCATCGAATCCGGGACAGGGGGCGACGAGCAGTACTTC.

The V gene is TRBV2, the J gene TRBJ1-5; no firm D call. This CDR3 region has 14 residues. Germline loops: CDR1 SNHLY, CDR2 FYNNEI. Deletions cut 6 bases from V and 5 bases from J, with 14 bases between. CDR3 loop: CASRQRREDQPQHF. The CDR3 bases are TGTGCCAGCAGGCAACGGAGGGAAGATCAGCCCCAGCATTTT.

The gene calls are TRBV30 and TRBJ1-1, with D unresolved. V was cut by 1 base and J by 5 bases, with 8 bases left in between. Germline V gene sequence: CDR1 GTSNPN, CDR2 SVGIG (reference sequence). This CDR3 has 12 residues. CDR3 in DNA: TGTGCCTGGAGTGCGGCAAAGACTGAAGCTTTCTTT. Its translation: CAWSAAKTEAFF.

The chain links TRBV18 to TRBJ2-1; the D is unclear. Trimming stripped 1 base from V and 0 bases from J, with 1 base between. The germline V gene has CDR1 KGHSH and CDR2 LQKENI. This CDR3 contains 13 residues. This CDR3 reads CASSPLSYNEQFF. The CDR3 bases are TGTGCCAGCTCACCACTCTCCTACAATGAGCAGTTCTTC.

CDR3 region: CASSVSGGRTDTQYF. CDR3 bases: TGTGCCAGCAGCGTTAGCGGGGGACGCACAGATACGCAGTATTTT. The J gene is TRBJ2-3, the V gene TRBV7-2; 9 bases line up with TRBD2. Germline lookup yields CDR1 SGHTA and CDR2 FQGNSA. The CDR3 is 15 residues long. Germline trimming cut 5 bases from V and 1 base from J; bases unmatched to any gene: 4. The full variable domain, with the rest looked up from reference TRBV7-2 and TRBJ2-3, is GAGVSQSPSNKVTEKGKDVELRCDPISGHTALYWYRQSLGQGLEFLIYFQGNSAPDKSGLPSDRFSAERTGGSVSTLTIQRTQQEDSAVYLCASSVSGGRTDTQYFGPGTRLTVL.

V gene TRBV7-9 combines with J gene TRBJ1-6, with D unclear. V was shortened by 5 bases and J by 0 bases, with 11 bases between the two germline ends. Germline V lookup: CDR1 SEHNR, CDR2 FQNEAQ (reference sequence). There are 16 residues in the CDR3. The CDR3 sequence is CASSQWGSSYNSPLHF. CDR3 sequence (DNA): TGTGCCAGCAGCCAATGGGGTAGCTCCTATAATTCACCCCTCCACTTT.

V is TRBV30 and J is TRBJ1-6, with 11 bases that match TRBD1. This CDR3 has 13 residues. The germline gives CDR1 GTSNPN, CDR2 SVGIG (reference sequence). V lost 7 bases, J lost 10 bases, and 6 bases stayed unmatched. CDR3 in amino acids: CAFWTGGKSPLHF. The CDR3 DNA reads TGTGCCTTCTGGACAGGGGGCAAATCACCCCTCCACTTT.

This clone has only one observation. This chain uses TRBV4-3 with TRBJ1-2; perhaps TRBD1 as D (6 bases). The V end was cut by 1 base, the J end by 0 bases, with 12 bases between. Germline V CDR1 and CDR2: LGHNA, YSLEER. CDR3 length: 16 residues. This CDR3 is CASSQGTDSPNYGYTF. The CDR3 nucleotides are TGCGCCAGCAGCCAAGGAACGGACAGCCCTAACTATGGCTACACCTTC.

The chain carries TRBV9 and TRBJ2-3; D perhaps matches TRBD1 (8 bases). The CDR3 is made up of 17 amino acids. Looked up from germline, CDR1 is SGDLS and CDR2 is YYNGEE. V was cut by 0 bases and J by 1 base, with 15 bases left in between. CDR3 sequence (DNA): TGTGCCAGCAGCGTAGCTACAGGGGGGGCAGGCACAGATACGCAGTATTTT. This gives the protein CASSVATGGAGTDTQYF.

The V call is TRBV5-1, the J call TRBJ2-7; D may be TRBD1 (5 bases). This CDR3 has 15 residues. Deletions cut 3 bases from V and 0 bases from J, with 13 bases between. Germline assignment: CDR1 SGHRS and CDR2 YFSETQ. CDR3 sequence (DNA): TGCGCCAGCAGCTCGCTGACAGATTTCTCCTACGAGCAGTACTTC. This gives the protein CASSSLTDFSYEQYF.

A single count supports this clone. The gene calls are TRBV19 and TRBJ1-2; 9 bases agree with TRBD1. This CDR3 comprises 16 residues. CDR1 is LNHDA and CDR2 is SQIVND in the germline V gene (reference sequence). V gave up 4 bases and J gave up 8 bases; unmatched junction bases: 14. CDR3 nucleotides: TGTGCCAGTAGTAATTCCAACAGGGGGCGCGTAAGAGGCTACACCTTC. It yields the protein CASSNSNRGRVRGYTF.

On this clone itself: Distinct nucleotide sequences in the sample also encode this CDR3. The chain couples TRBV5-1 to TRBJ2-7, with D unclear. V was pared by 0 bases and J by 3 bases, with 4 bases between. The CDR3 runs to 12 residues. CDR1 and CDR2 from the germline V gene are SGHRS and YFSETQ. The CDR3 protein is CASSLGGYEQYF. CDR3 in DNA: TGCGCCAGCAGCTTGGGGGGCTACGAGCAGTACTTC.

Worth noting for this clone: Distinct nucleotide sequences in the sample also encode this CDR3. The rearrangement links TRBV2 to TRBJ1-2; maybe TRBD1 (5 bases). The CDR3 is 13 amino acids. Germline loops: CDR1 SNHLY, CDR2 FYNNEI. Trimming took 5 bases from V and 6 from J, leaving 13 bases between them. The CDR3 region has the DNA TGTGCCAGCAGTTCCGGGGGGGGTCATGGCTACACCTTC. This codes for CASSSGGGHGYTF.